This T cell receptor (beta chain) is drawn from a study of blood T cell repertoires in COVID-19. About the study: Both acute and convalescent COVID-19 samples were obtained from the United States, Italy and Spain.

Repertoires were generated with immunoSEQ multiplex PCR, while TCRdb's copy carries only in-frame clones and drops some. The table lists a few hundred thousand clones, 70% to 90% of them singletons, with over 1.5% in the top ten. The CDR3 has 14 residues. The V end was cut by 7 bases, the J end by 7 bases, with 18 bases between. Germline CDR1 and CDR2: SGHRS and YFSETQ. This clonotype was obtained from a man aged 25 to 40 with active or convalescent COVID-19. Material for sequencing was peripheral blood. The V call is TRBV5-1, the J call TRBJ2-1; TRBD1 is a possible D gene (6 bases). CDR3 sequence reads: CASSLVAGVNEQFF. Here the CDR3 DNA reads TGCGCCAGCTCCCTCGTCGCAGGGGTAAATGAGCAGTTCTTC.